This entry features one TCR beta chain sequence. The CDR3 loop spans 16 amino acids. Trimming removed 0 bases at V and 5 bases at J, with 11 bases between. Germline assignment: CDR1 SEHNR and CDR2 FQNEAQ (reference sequence). The data derive from a study of T cell changes during pregnancy in multiple sclerosis. Assay: immunoSEQ multiplex PCR; the TCRdb copy retains only in-frame clones and omits some. This sample has over 90,000 clones, with around nine tenths found just once. This rearrangement joins TRBV7-9 to TRBJ2-6, with D possibly being TRBD2 (5 bases). Source: peripheral blood, taken in the second trimester of pregnancy. This sequence was found in a female donor in good health, enrolled as a control in a pregnancy study. The CDR3 DNA reads as TGTGCCAGCAGCTTAGCTCGTGGGAGTAGGGCCAACGTCCTGACTTTC. As protein: CASSLARGSRANVLTF.